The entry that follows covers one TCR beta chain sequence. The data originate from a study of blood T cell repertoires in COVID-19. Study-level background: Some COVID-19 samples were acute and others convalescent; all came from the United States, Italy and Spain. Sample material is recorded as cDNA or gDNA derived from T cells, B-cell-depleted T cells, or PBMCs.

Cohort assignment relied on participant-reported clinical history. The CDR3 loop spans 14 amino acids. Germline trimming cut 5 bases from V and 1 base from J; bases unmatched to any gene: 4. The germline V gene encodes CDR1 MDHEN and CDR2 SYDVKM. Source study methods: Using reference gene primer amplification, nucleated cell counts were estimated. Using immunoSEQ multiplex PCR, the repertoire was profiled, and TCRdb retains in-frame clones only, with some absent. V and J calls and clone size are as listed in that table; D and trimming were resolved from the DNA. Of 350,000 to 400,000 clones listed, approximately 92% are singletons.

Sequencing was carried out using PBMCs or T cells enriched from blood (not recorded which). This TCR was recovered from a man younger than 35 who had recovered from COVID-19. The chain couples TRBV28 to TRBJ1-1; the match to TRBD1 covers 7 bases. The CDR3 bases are TGTGCCAGCAGTCCGGACAGGCCGAACACTGAAGCTTTCTTT. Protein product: CASSPDRPNTEAFF.